Below, one TCR beta chain is given with its context. Original processing notes: Reference gene primers were amplified, and this amplification served to estimate nucleated cell counts. The repertoire was sequenced with immunoSEQ multiplex PCR; TCRdb's copy has only in-frame clones and lacks some. D and trimming were read from the DNA, whereas the V and J calls and clone size are those reported in that table. Of roughly 200,000 clones listed, more than 80% are singletons. The data are from a study of blood T cell repertoires in COVID-19. Study background: Collection of acute and convalescent COVID-19 samples took place in the United States, Italy and Spain.

The V end was cut by 0 bases, the J end by 0 bases, with 8 bases between. Germline CDR1 is SGHTA and CDR2 is FQGNSA. The CDR3 consists of 15 residues. This sequence joins TRBV7-2 and TRBJ1-1; no clear D gene. Sequenced input: PBMCs or T cells enriched from blood (not recorded which). The TCR originated in a man aged 35-49 years who had recovered from COVID-19. CDR3 bases: TGTGCCAGCAGCTTAGCCCCAGGAATGAACACTGAAGCTTTCTTT. Its translation is CASSLAPGMNTEAFF.